This is a list of T cell receptor beta chains from one sample in a study of blood T cell repertoires in COVID-19. The assay was immunoSEQ multiplex PCR, and TCRdb's table has in-frame clones only and misses some. The table records around 35,000 clones, 85% of them present only once. The specimen sequenced was peripheral blood. The receptors originated from a human donor in a cohort sampled during active COVID-19. Each CDR3 is given with its conserved first and last residue. Fields, in order: D gene, V gene, clone size, J gene, CDR3 DNA, CDR3 protein. The D gene is left open where the match is weak. Not every row has a clone size; where given, it reads once, few, many or a size class.

d_call: -
v_call: TRBV12-3/TRBV12-4
clone_size: -
j_call: TRBJ2-7
cdr3_nt: TGTGCCAGCAGTCGACAAAGCTCCTACGAGCAGTACTTC
cdr3_aa: CASSRQSSYEQYF

d_call: TRBD1
v_call: TRBV19
clone_size: -
j_call: TRBJ1-6
cdr3_nt: TGTGCCAGTAGTATCCGGACAGGAGGGGATTCACCCCTCCACTTT
cdr3_aa: CASSIRTGGDSPLHF

d_call: TRBD1
v_call: TRBV5-4
clone_size: -
j_call: TRBJ1-1
cdr3_nt: TGTGCCAGCAGCGCTTGGACAGGGAAGAACACTGAAGCTTTCTTT
cdr3_aa: CASSAWTGKNTEAFF

d_call: TRBD1
v_call: TRBV19
clone_size: -
j_call: TRBJ1-5
cdr3_nt: TGTGCCAGTAGTCTACAGGGGGCGGGGGGTCAGCCCCAGCATTTT
cdr3_aa: CASSLQGAGGQPQHF

d_call: TRBD1
v_call: TRBV7-9
clone_size: -
j_call: TRBJ2-1
cdr3_nt: TGTGCCAGCAGTTTCGACAGGGGGCTGTCGAATGAGCAGTTCTTC
cdr3_aa: CASSFDRGLSNEQFF

d_call: -
v_call: TRBV18
clone_size: -
j_call: TRBJ1-4
cdr3_nt: TGTGCCAGCTCACCAGGACAGAATGAAAAACTGTTTTTT
cdr3_aa: CASSPGQNEKLFF

d_call: -
v_call: TRBV21-1
clone_size: -
j_call: TRBJ2-5
cdr3_nt: TGTGCCAGCAGCAATCGGGACAGGGAGGGAGAGACCCAGTACTTC
cdr3_aa: CASSNRDREGETQYF

d_call: -
v_call: TRBV29-1
clone_size: -
j_call: TRBJ2-7
cdr3_nt: TGCAGCGTCGGTTCGGGGGAGTGGGGCGAGCAGTACTTC
cdr3_aa: CSVGSGEWGEQYF

d_call: TRBD2
v_call: TRBV7-6
clone_size: once
j_call: TRBJ2-3
cdr3_nt: TGTGCCAGCAGCCCTGGGACTAGCAACGGAGATACGCAGTATTTT
cdr3_aa: CASSPGTSNGDTQYF

d_call: -
v_call: TRBV6-5
clone_size: -
j_call: TRBJ2-7
cdr3_nt: TGTGCCAGCAGTTACGCAGGTCGAAACGAGCAGTACTTC
cdr3_aa: CASSYAGRNEQYF

d_call: -
v_call: TRBV19
clone_size: -
j_call: TRBJ1-5
cdr3_nt: TGTGCCAGTAGTATAGGAGGACAAACCCAGCCCCAGCATTTT
cdr3_aa: CASSIGGQTQPQHF

d_call: -
v_call: TRBV27
clone_size: -
j_call: TRBJ2-5
cdr3_nt: TGTGCCAGCAGTTTATCAGCTCCCGCGGAGACCCAGTACTTC
cdr3_aa: CASSLSAPAETQYF

d_call: -
v_call: TRBV27
clone_size: -
j_call: TRBJ2-3
cdr3_nt: TGTGCCAGCAGTTCCCTCCCCCCCGCGCAACGCACAGATACGCAGTATTTT
cdr3_aa: CASSSLPPAQRTDTQYF

d_call: -
v_call: TRBV9
clone_size: -
j_call: TRBJ2-3
cdr3_nt: TGTGCCAGCAGCAAAGACGACTCCCTACTCGGCGATACGCAGTATTTT
cdr3_aa: CASSKDDSLLGDTQYF

d_call: -
v_call: TRBV24-1
clone_size: -
j_call: TRBJ2-1
cdr3_nt: TGTGCCACCAGTGAGGCCCGGGGCTCCTACAATGAGCAGTTCTTC
cdr3_aa: CATSEARGSYNEQFF

d_call: -
v_call: TRBV18
clone_size: -
j_call: TRBJ2-3
cdr3_nt: TGTGCCAGCTCACCAGACGGGGAATCCACAGATACGCAGTATTTT
cdr3_aa: CASSPDGESTDTQYF

d_call: -
v_call: TRBV7-9
clone_size: -
j_call: TRBJ2-2
cdr3_nt: TGTGCCAGCAGCCCCAGTAAGGGAGCCGCGAACACCGGGGAGCTGTTTTTT
cdr3_aa: CASSPSKGAANTGELFF

d_call: -
v_call: TRBV19
clone_size: few
j_call: TRBJ2-1
cdr3_nt: TGTGCCAGTAGTTTAACCCTAGCAGTACAGTACAATGAGCAGTTCTTC
cdr3_aa: CASSLTLAVQYNEQFF

d_call: -
v_call: TRBV2
clone_size: -
j_call: TRBJ2-1
cdr3_nt: TGTGCCAGCAGTGAACGGCAGGCTGGGCAGTTCTTC
cdr3_aa: CASSERQAGQFF

d_call: -
v_call: TRBV4-1
clone_size: -
j_call: TRBJ2-6
cdr3_nt: TGCGCCAGCAGCCACCATGTCTCTGGGGCCAACGTCCTGACTTTC
cdr3_aa: CASSHHVSGANVLTF

d_call: TRBD2
v_call: TRBV19
clone_size: -
j_call: TRBJ2-1
cdr3_nt: TGTGCCAGTATGATTCTGGGGCTAGCGGGGTCCTCTGGTGAGCAGTTCTTC
cdr3_aa: CASMILGLAGSSGEQFF

d_call: -
v_call: TRBV5-5
clone_size: -
j_call: TRBJ1-2
cdr3_nt: TGTGCCAGCAGCCTTTCTTGGGCTGGCTACACCTTC
cdr3_aa: CASSLSWAGYTF

d_call: -
v_call: TRBV27
clone_size: -
j_call: TRBJ1-2
cdr3_nt: TGTGCCAGCAGTTTCGGCAGGGAGGGGGAAGGCTACACCTTC
cdr3_aa: CASSFGREGEGYTF

d_call: TRBD2
v_call: TRBV27
clone_size: -
j_call: TRBJ2-3
cdr3_nt: TGTGCCAGCAGTCGCGGTCCGGGACTAGGCCTGAATACGCAGTATTTT
cdr3_aa: CASSRGPGLGLNTQYF

d_call: TRBD1
v_call: TRBV5-1
clone_size: -
j_call: TRBJ2-5
cdr3_nt: TGCGCCAGCAGCCCGGGGACAGGGCCTCAAGAGACCCAGTACTTC
cdr3_aa: CASSPGTGPQETQYF

d_call: -
v_call: TRBV19
clone_size: -
j_call: TRBJ1-4
cdr3_nt: TGTGCCAGTAGTATCGGGACATTTCTGTTTTTT
cdr3_aa: CASSIGTFLFF

d_call: -
v_call: TRBV27
clone_size: -
j_call: TRBJ1-2
cdr3_nt: TGTGCCAGCAGTTCAACCCCTCGGCAGGGCGGCTATGGCTACACCTTC
cdr3_aa: CASSSTPRQGGYGYTF

d_call: TRBD2
v_call: TRBV6-2/TRBV6-3
clone_size: -
j_call: TRBJ2-7
cdr3_nt: TGTGCCAGCAGTTACTCCTTTGGCGGGAGAGGACACGAGCAGTACTTC
cdr3_aa: CASSYSFGGRGHEQYF

d_call: TRBD1
v_call: TRBV7-9
clone_size: few
j_call: TRBJ1-2
cdr3_nt: TGTGCCAGTCGGGCGACAGGGGAAAACTATGGCTACACCTTC
cdr3_aa: CASRATGENYGYTF

d_call: TRBD1
v_call: TRBV6-6
clone_size: -
j_call: TRBJ2-2
cdr3_nt: TGTGCCAGCAGTTACGACAGGGCGAACACCGGGGAGCTGTTTTTT
cdr3_aa: CASSYDRANTGELFF

d_call: TRBD1
v_call: TRBV30
clone_size: -
j_call: TRBJ2-5
cdr3_nt: TGTGCCCAGAGTAAGGACAGGGCAGAGACCCAGTACTTC
cdr3_aa: CAQSKDRAETQYF

d_call: -
v_call: TRBV27
clone_size: once
j_call: TRBJ2-1
cdr3_nt: TGTGCCAGCAGTTTGGGGCAGTACAATGAGCAGTTCTTC
cdr3_aa: CASSLGQYNEQFF

d_call: -
v_call: TRBV28
clone_size: few
j_call: TRBJ1-2
cdr3_nt: TGTGCCAGCAGTTTCGGTGCAGGGCGTAACTATGGCTACACCTTC
cdr3_aa: CASSFGAGRNYGYTF

d_call: TRBD2
v_call: TRBV6-5
clone_size: -
j_call: TRBJ2-1
cdr3_nt: TGTGCCAGCAGGAGAGGACTAGCGTCCTACAATGAGCAGTTCTTC
cdr3_aa: CASRRGLASYNEQFF

d_call: -
v_call: TRBV20-1
clone_size: -
j_call: TRBJ2-1
cdr3_nt: TGCAGTGCTAGTGCCTCAGGGTCCCATGAGCAGTTCTTC
cdr3_aa: CSASASGSHEQFF

d_call: -
v_call: TRBV19
clone_size: -
j_call: TRBJ2-1
cdr3_nt: TGTGCCAGTAGTGACTCTGACTACCTAGGAGACAATGAGCAGTTCTTC
cdr3_aa: CASSDSDYLGDNEQFF

d_call: TRBD2
v_call: TRBV13
clone_size: -
j_call: TRBJ2-5
cdr3_nt: TGTGCCAGCAGCTTAGGACTAGCGGGAGAGGGGAGCCAGTACTTC
cdr3_aa: CASSLGLAGEGSQYF

d_call: -
v_call: TRBV6-5
clone_size: -
j_call: TRBJ1-2
cdr3_nt: TGTGCCAGCAGTTACCAGATGCACTATGGCTACACCTTC
cdr3_aa: CASSYQMHYGYTF

d_call: TRBD2
v_call: TRBV7-2
clone_size: once
j_call: TRBJ2-3
cdr3_nt: TGTGCCAGCAGCTACATACTAGCGGGGGGTACAGATACGCAGTATTTT
cdr3_aa: CASSYILAGGTDTQYF

d_call: -
v_call: TRBV13
clone_size: -
j_call: TRBJ2-7
cdr3_nt: TGTGCCAGCAGCCATCGACTAGAAGGGGGCCCCGAGCAGTACTTC
cdr3_aa: CASSHRLEGGPEQYF

d_call: TRBD1
v_call: TRBV7-2
clone_size: -
j_call: TRBJ2-7
cdr3_nt: TGTGCCAGCAGCCCGGGACAGGGGGCCTACGAGCAGTACTTC
cdr3_aa: CASSPGQGAYEQYF

d_call: -
v_call: TRBV30
clone_size: -
j_call: TRBJ2-2
cdr3_nt: TGTGCCTGGACGGACAACGGGGAGCTGTTTTTT
cdr3_aa: CAWTDNGELFF

d_call: TRBD1
v_call: TRBV3-1/TRBV3-2
clone_size: -
j_call: TRBJ1-4
cdr3_nt: TGTGCCAGCAGCCAAAATCCGGGACAGGGTAATGAAAAACTGTTTTTT
cdr3_aa: CASSQNPGQGNEKLFF

d_call: -
v_call: TRBV6-5
clone_size: once
j_call: TRBJ1-4
cdr3_nt: TGTGCCAGCAGCCCCCGGATAGGGGTGAAGAAAAAACTGTTTTTT
cdr3_aa: CASSPRIGVKKKLFF